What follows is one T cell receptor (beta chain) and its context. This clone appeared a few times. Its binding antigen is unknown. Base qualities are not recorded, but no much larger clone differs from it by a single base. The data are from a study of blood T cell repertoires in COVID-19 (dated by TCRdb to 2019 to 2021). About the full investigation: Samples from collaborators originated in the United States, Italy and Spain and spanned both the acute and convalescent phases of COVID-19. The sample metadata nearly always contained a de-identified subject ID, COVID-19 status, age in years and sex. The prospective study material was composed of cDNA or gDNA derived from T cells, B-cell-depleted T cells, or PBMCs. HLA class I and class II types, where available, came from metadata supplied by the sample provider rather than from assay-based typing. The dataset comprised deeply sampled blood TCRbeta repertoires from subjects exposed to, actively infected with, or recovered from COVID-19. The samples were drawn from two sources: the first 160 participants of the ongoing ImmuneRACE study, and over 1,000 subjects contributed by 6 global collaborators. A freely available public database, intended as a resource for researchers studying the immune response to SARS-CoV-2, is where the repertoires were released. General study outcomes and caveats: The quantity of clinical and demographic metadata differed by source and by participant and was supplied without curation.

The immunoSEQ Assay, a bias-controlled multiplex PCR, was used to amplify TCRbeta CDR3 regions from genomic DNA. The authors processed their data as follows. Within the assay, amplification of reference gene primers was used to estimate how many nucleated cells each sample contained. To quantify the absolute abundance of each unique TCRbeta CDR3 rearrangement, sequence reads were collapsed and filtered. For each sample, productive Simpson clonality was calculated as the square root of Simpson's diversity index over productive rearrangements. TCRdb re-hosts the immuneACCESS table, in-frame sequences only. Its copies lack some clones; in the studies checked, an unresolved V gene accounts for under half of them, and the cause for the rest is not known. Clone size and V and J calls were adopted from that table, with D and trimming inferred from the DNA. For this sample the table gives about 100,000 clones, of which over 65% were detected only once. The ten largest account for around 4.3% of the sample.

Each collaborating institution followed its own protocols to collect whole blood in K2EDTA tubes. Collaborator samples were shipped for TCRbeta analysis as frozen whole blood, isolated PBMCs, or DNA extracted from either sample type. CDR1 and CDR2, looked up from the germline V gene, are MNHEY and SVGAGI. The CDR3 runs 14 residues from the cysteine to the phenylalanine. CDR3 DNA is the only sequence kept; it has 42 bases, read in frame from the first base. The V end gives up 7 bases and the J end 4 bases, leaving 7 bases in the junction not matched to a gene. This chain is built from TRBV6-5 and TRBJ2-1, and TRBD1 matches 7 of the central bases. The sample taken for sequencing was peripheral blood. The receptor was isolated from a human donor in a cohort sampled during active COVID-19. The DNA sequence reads TGTGCCAGCACTCAAGGGGGCTCTTACAATGAGCAGTTCTTC. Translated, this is CASTQGGSYNEQFF.